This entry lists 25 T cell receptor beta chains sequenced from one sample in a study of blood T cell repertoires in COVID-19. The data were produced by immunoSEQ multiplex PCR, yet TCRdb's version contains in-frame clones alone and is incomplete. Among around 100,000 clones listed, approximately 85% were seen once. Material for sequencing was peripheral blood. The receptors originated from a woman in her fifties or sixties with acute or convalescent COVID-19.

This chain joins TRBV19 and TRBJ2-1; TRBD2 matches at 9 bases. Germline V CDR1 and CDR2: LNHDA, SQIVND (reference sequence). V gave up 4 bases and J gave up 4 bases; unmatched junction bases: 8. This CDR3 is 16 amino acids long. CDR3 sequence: CASSSRAGGGYNEQFF. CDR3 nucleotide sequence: TGTGCCAGTAGTAGCCGGGCGGGAGGGGGTTACAATGAGCAGTTCTTC.

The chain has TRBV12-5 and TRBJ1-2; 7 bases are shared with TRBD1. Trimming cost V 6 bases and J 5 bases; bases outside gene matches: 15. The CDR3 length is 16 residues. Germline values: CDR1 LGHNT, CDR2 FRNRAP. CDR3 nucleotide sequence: TGTGCTAGTGGACCCTCAGGGGGAGAGAGGGGATATGGCTACACCTTC. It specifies CASGPSGGERGYGYTF. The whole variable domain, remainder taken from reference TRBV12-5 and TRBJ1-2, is DARVTQTPRHKVTEMGQEVTMRCQPILGHNTVFWYRQTMMQGLELLAYFRNRAPLDDSGMPKDRFSAEMPDATLATLKIQPSEPRDSAVYFCASGPSGGERGYGYTFGSGTRLTVV.

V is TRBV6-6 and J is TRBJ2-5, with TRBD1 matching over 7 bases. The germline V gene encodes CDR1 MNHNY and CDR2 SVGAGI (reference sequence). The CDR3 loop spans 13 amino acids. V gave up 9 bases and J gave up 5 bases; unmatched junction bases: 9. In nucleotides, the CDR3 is TGTGCCAGTATGGGACAGTATGCGGAGACCCAGTACTTC. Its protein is CASMGQYAETQYF.

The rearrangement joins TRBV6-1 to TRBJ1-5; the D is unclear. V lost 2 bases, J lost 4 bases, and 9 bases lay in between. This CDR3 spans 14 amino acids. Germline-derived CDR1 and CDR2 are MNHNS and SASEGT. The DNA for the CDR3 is TGTGCCAGCAGTGAACAGTTATCTAATCAGCCCCAGCATTTT. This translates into CASSEQLSNQPQHF.

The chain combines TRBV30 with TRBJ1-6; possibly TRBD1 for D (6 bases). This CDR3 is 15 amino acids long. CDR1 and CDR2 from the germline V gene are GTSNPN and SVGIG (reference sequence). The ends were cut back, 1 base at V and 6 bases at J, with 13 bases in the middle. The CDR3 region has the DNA TGTGCCTGGAGTGGAGGGGGACACCTTAATTCACCCCTCCACTTT. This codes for CAWSGGGHLNSPLHF.

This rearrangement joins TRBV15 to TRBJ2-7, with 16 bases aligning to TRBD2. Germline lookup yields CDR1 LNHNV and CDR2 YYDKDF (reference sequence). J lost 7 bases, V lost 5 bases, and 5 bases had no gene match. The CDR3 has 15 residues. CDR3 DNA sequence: TGTGCCACCAGCGGGGGACTAGCGGGAGGGAGGGAGCAGTACTTC. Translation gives CATSGGLAGGREQYF.

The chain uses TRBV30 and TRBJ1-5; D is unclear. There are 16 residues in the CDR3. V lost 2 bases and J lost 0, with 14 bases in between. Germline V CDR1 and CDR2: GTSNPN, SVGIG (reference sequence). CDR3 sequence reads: CAWSPPRRASNQPQHF. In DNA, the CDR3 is TGTGCCTGGAGTCCCCCCAGGAGGGCTAGCAATCAGCCCCAGCATTTT.

The CDR3 nucleotides are TGTGCCAGCAGCCCAACTAGCGGGAGATGGGATGAGCAGTTCTTC. It encodes CASSPTSGRWDEQFF. The genes are TRBV7-3 and TRBJ2-1; TRBD2 agrees at 11 bases. The CDR3 has 15 residues. The V and J ends lost 5 bases and 8 bases, in that order; junction bases with no gene match: 8. CDR1 SGHTA and CDR2 FQGTGA come from the germline V gene.

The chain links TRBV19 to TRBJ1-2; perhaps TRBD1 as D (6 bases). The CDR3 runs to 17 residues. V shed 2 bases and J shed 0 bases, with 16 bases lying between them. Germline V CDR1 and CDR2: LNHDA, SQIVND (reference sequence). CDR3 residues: CASSIILGQRANYGYTF. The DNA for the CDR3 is TGTGCCAGTAGTATAATTCTCGGACAGCGCGCTAACTATGGCTACACCTTC.

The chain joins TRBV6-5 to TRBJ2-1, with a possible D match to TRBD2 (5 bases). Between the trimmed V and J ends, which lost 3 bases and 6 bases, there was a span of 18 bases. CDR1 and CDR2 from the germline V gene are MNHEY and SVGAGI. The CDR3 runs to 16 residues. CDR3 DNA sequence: TGTGCCAGCAGTTATAGGCGATCTACTAGGGTCAATGAGCAGTTCTTC. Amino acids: CASSYRRSTRVNEQFF.

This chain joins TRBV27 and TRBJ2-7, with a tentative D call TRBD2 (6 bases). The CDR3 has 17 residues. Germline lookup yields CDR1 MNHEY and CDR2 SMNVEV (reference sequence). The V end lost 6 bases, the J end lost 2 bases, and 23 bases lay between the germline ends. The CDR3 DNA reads TGTGCCAGCAGGAGGGCGCTTGCGGGGACGGGGGCCTACGAGCAGTACTTC. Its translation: CASRRALAGTGAYEQYF.

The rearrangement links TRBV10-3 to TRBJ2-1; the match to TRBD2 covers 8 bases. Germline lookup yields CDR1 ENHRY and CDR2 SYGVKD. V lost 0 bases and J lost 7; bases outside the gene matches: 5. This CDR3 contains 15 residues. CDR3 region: CAISESSGSRNEQFF. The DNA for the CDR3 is TGTGCCATCAGTGAGTCCAGCGGGAGTAGGAATGAGCAGTTCTTC.

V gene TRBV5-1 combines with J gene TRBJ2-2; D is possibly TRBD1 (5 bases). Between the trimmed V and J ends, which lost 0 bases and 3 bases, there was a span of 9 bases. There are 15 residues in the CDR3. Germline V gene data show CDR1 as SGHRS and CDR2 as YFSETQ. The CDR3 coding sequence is TGCGCCAGCAGCTTGGATGGCAGGGACACCGGGGAGCTGTTTTTT. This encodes CASSLDGRDTGELFF.

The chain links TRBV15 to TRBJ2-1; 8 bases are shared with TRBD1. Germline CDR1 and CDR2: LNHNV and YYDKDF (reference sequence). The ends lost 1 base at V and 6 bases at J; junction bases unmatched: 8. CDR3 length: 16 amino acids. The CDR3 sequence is CATSRVGGQGFNEQFF. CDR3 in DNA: TGTGCCACCAGCAGAGTCGGCGGACAGGGTTTCAATGAGCAGTTCTTC.

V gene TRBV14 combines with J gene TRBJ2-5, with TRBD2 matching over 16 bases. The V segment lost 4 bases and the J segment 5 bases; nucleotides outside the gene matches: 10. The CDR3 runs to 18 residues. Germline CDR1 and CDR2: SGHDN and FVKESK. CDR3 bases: TGTGCCAGCAGCCTCCTGGGACTAGCGGGAGGGCCGGGTGAGACCCAGTACTTC. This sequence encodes CASSLLGLAGGPGETQYF.

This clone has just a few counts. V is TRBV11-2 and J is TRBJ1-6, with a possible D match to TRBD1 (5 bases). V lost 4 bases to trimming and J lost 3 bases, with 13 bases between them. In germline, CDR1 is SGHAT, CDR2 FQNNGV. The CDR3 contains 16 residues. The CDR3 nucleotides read TGTGCCAGCAGCTCCGATACAGGTTTCTATAATTCACCCCTCCACTTT. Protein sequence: CASSSDTGFYNSPLHF.

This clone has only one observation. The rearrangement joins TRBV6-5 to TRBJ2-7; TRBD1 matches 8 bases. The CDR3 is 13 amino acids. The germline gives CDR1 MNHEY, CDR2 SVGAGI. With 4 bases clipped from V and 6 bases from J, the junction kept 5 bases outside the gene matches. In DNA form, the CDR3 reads TGTGCCAGCAGTTTTGACAGGGGCTCCGAGCAGTACTTC. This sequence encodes CASSFDRGSEQYF.

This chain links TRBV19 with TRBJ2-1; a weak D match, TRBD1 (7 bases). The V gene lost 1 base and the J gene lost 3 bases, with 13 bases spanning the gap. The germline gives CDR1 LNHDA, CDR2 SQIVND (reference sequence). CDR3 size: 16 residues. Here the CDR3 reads CASSIAGDRYYNEQFF. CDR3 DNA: TGTGCCAGTAGTATAGCGGGGGACAGATACTACAATGAGCAGTTCTTC.

In nucleotides, the CDR3 is TGTGCCAGCAGCTTAGCCGACAGGGGTTATGGCTACACCTTC. Translated: CASSLADRGYGYTF. The rearrangement uses TRBV5-4 and TRBJ1-2, with TRBD1 identical over 8 bases. Germline lookup yields CDR1 SGHNT and CDR2 YYREEE (reference sequence). Germline trimming cut 2 bases from V and 5 bases from J; bases unmatched to any gene: 5. This CDR3 comprises 14 residues.

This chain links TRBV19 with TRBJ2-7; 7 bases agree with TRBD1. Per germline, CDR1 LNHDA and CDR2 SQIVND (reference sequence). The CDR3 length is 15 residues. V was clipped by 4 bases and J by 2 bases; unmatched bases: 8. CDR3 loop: CASSRIGGQTYEQYF. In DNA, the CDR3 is TGTGCCAGTAGTAGGATTGGGGGACAGACCTACGAGCAGTACTTC.

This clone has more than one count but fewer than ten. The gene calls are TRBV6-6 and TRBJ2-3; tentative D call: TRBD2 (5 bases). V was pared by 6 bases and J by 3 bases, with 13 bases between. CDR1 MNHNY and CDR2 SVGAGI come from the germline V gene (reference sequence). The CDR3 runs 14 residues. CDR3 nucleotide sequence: TGTGCCAGCAGGCTAGGGAGTAGGACAGATACGCAGTATTTT. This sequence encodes CASRLGSRTDTQYF.

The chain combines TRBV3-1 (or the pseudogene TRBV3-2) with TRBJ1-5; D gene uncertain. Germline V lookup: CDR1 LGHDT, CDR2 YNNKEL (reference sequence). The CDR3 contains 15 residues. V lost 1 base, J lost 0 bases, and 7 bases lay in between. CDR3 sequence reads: CASSQGGFSNQPQHF. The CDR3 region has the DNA TGTGCCAGCAGCCAAGGAGGTTTTAGCAATCAGCCCCAGCATTTT.

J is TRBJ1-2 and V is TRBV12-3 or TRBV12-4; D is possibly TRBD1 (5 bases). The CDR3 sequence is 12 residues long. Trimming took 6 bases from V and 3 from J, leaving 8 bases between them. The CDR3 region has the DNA TGTGCCAGCAGCCTCAGGGACTATGGCTACACCTTC. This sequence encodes CASSLRDYGYTF.

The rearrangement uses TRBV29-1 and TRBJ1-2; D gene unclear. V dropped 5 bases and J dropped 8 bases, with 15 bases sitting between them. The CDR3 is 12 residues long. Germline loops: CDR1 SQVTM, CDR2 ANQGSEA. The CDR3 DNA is TGCAGCGTTTCGGACCTCTCGGGAGGCTACACCTTC. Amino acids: CSVSDLSGGYTF.

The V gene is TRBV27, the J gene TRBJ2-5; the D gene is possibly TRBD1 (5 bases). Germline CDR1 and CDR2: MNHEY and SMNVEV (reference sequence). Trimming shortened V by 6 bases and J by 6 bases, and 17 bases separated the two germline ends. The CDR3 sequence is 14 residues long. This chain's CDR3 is CASSQGPQGKTQYF. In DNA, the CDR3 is TGTGCCAGCAGCCAGGGCCCCCAAGGGAAGACCCAGTACTTC.